One sample yielded the 12 T cell receptor beta chains listed below, sequenced in a study of blood T cell repertoires in COVID-19. Assay: immunoSEQ multiplex PCR; the TCRdb copy retains only in-frame clones and omits some. The sample contains 250,000 to 350,000 clones, approximately 85% of which appear only once. The specimen was PBMCs or T cells enriched from blood (not recorded which). Every receptor here comes from a woman aged 25 to 39 who had recovered from COVID-19.

This chain joins TRBV2 and TRBJ1-5; D is unclear. This CDR3 region has 13 residues. The V end lost 7 bases, the J end lost 1 base, and 8 bases lay between the germline ends. Germline V gene sequence: CDR1 SNHLY, CDR2 FYNNEI. This CDR3 is CASTVRSNQPQHF. The CDR3 bases are TGTGCCAGCACCGTCAGGAGCAATCAGCCCCAGCATTTT.

The chain couples TRBV5-1 to TRBJ2-5; perhaps TRBD1 as D (5 bases). Germline CDR1 and CDR2: SGHRS and YFSETQ. The CDR3 is made up of 13 amino acids. Trimming shortened V by 0 bases and J by 3 bases, and 6 bases separated the two germline ends. Written as DNA, the CDR3 is TGCGCCAGCAGCTTGGCGACAGAAGAGACCCAGTACTTC. It translates to CASSLATEETQYF.

This clone was detected ten times or more. J is TRBJ1-6 and V is TRBV6-4, with D perhaps matching TRBD1 (6 bases). Germline CDR1 reads MRHNA; CDR2 reads SNTAGT. The V gene lost 0 bases and the J gene lost 7 bases, with 10 bases spanning the gap. The CDR3 contains 15 residues. Here the CDR3 reads CASSDSSGGNSPLHF. The CDR3 bases are TGTGCCAGCAGTGACTCATCGGGGGGCAATTCACCCCTCCACTTT.

V is TRBV6-6 and J is TRBJ1-2; a possible D gene is TRBD1 (6 bases). Germline V gives CDR1 MNHNY, CDR2 SVGAGI (reference sequence). The ends were cut back, 5 bases at V and 6 bases at J, with 25 bases in the middle. This CDR3 spans 17 amino acids. The CDR3 loop reads CASSPQGTLALTDGYTF. CDR3 sequence (DNA): TGTGCCAGCAGTCCCCAGGGGACGCTCGCCCTGACGGATGGCTACACCTTC.

This chain connects TRBV6-5 to TRBJ2-3, with unresolved D. The V end was cut by 6 bases, the J end by 5 bases, with 12 bases between. Germline V gives CDR1 MNHEY, CDR2 SVGAGI. This CDR3 comprises 13 residues. The CDR3 DNA follows: TGTGCCAGCAGCATGGCCCTAGGAGATACGCAGTATTTT. It specifies CASSMALGDTQYF.

The V call is TRBV4-1, the J call TRBJ2-6, with a weak D call TRBD2 (5 bases). The germline gives CDR1 MGHRA, CDR2 YSYEKL. Between the trimmed V and J ends, which lost 0 bases and 0 bases, there was a span of 21 bases. CDR3 length: 21 amino acids. The CDR3: CASSQDLEGDRKSSGANVLTF. The CDR3 DNA reads as TGCGCCAGCAGCCAAGATCTCGAGGGAGATAGGAAGAGCTCTGGGGCCAACGTCCTGACTTTC.

This chain uses TRBV18 with TRBJ2-5; D gene unclear. The CDR3 loop spans 13 amino acids. The germline V and J ends were trimmed by 6 bases and 3 bases, with 11 bases remaining between them. CDR1 and CDR2 from the germline V gene are KGHSH and LQKENI. DNA for the CDR3: TGTGCCAGCTCCCCATTGGGCAAAGAGACCCAGTACTTC. This translates into CASSPLGKETQYF.

The genes are TRBV30 and TRBJ1-4; 11 bases align to TRBD1. CDR3 length: 17 residues. Germline values: CDR1 GTSNPN, CDR2 SVGIG (reference sequence). With V trimmed by 0 bases and J by 4 bases, 7 bases remained unmatched. The CDR3 protein is CAWSVRGTGGYNEKLFF. The CDR3, as DNA: TGTGCCTGGAGTGTACGCGGGACAGGGGGTTATAATGAAAAACTGTTTTTT.

V usage is TRBV6-5 and J usage is TRBJ1-2; D perhaps matches TRBD1 (6 bases). Germline V gene sequence: CDR1 MNHEY, CDR2 SVGAGI. CDR3 length: 14 residues. V was cut by 1 base and J by 2 bases, with 8 bases left in between. CDR3 coding DNA: TGTGCCAGCAGTTACTTGGACAGAAACTATGGCTACACCTTC. It encodes CASSYLDRNYGYTF.

This clone has only one observation. This chain uses TRBV2 with TRBJ2-7; no definite D call. V dropped 4 bases and J dropped 2 bases, with 15 bases sitting between them. In germline, CDR1 is SNHLY, CDR2 FYNNEI. This CDR3 is 15 amino acids long. This CDR3 reads CASSVLEQTTYEQYF. CDR3 DNA sequence: TGTGCCAGCAGTGTTTTGGAACAGACGACCTACGAGCAGTACTTC.

The table lists this clone with many counts. This chain uses TRBV28 with TRBJ1-2; TRBD1 matches 9 bases. Germline CDR1 reads MDHEN; CDR2 reads SYDVKM. The CDR3 has 16 amino acids. J was trimmed by 3 bases and V by 6 bases; bases with no gene match: 11. The CDR3 DNA follows: TGTGCCAGCAGCTCTAACGCGGGACAGGGATACTATGGCTACACCTTC. Amino acid sequence: CASSSNAGQGYYGYTF.

This chain links TRBV29-1 with TRBJ1-4, with 8 bases matching TRBD1. After removal of 0 bases from V and 4 bases from J, the junction contained 4 bases not matched to a gene. This CDR3 region has 15 residues. Germline values: CDR1 SQVTM, CDR2 ANQGSEA. The DNA for the CDR3 is TGCAGCGTTGAAGACAGGGGGCGGAATAATGAAAAACTGTTTTTT. Its translation is CSVEDRGRNNEKLFF.